This T cell receptor beta chain was profiled in a study of blood T cell repertoires in COVID-19. In the original processing: Cell counts per sample came from amplifying reference gene primers. Sequencing used immunoSEQ multiplex PCR; TCRdb keeps in-frame clones, though not all of them. V and J calls and clone size are given by that table; D and trimming were obtained from the DNA. The sample contains about 68,000 clones, 70% to 90% of which appear only once. During active infection, Seattle patients enrolled and were then monitored through disease. The germline V gene has CDR1 SGHRS and CDR2 YFSETQ. The CDR3 covers 16 residues. V lost 4 bases to trimming and J lost 2 bases, with 18 bases between them.

Sequencing was performed on peripheral blood. The rearrangement joins TRBV5-1 to TRBJ1-1, with D possibly being TRBD1 (6 bases). The TCR comes from a woman aged 45-65 years with COVID-19, enrolled during active disease. CDR3 loop: CASSAGRDTLNTEAFF. The CDR3 nucleotides read TGCGCCAGCAGCGCCGGCAGGGACACCTTAAACACTGAAGCTTTCTTT. The whole variable domain, filled in from reference TRBV5-1 and TRBJ1-1, reads KAGVTQTPRYLIKTRGQQVTLSCSPISGHRSVSWYQQTPGQGLQFLFEYFSETQRNKGNFPGRFSGRQFSNSRSEMNVSTLELGDSALYLCASSAGRDTLNTEAFFGQGTRLTVV.